The rows below give T cell receptor beta chains drawn from one sample of a study of cytomegalovirus exposure and HLA in healthy donors. Some clones are missing from TCRdb's copy, which holds only in-frame ones; the method was immunoSEQ multiplex PCR. The sample lists around 78,000 clones; 65% to 85% were seen once. The sequencing sample was made of PBMCs. Receptors were obtained from a woman aged 50 to 60 in good health and CMV-seronegative. CDR3s include the opening cysteine and the closing phenylalanine or tryptophan. Each record gives: J gene, clone size, V gene, D gene, CDR3 protein, CDR3 DNA. A D gene is named only where the DNA matches it firmly. Clone sizes are given selectively: once, few, many, or a class where the clone is expanded.

>TRBJ2-3|NA|TRBV9|TRBD2
CASSDPGLAGVNPTDTQYF
TGTGCCAGCAGCGATCCGGGACTAGCGGGAGTCAACCCCACAGATACGCAGTATTTT
>TRBJ2-2|once|TRBV4-2|NA
CASSPSNLITGELFF
TGTGCCAGCAGCCCTTCTAACCTCATAACCGGGGAGCTGTTTTTT
>TRBJ2-5|NA|TRBV18|TRBD2
CASSPPAGGPQETQYF
TGTGCCAGCTCACCACCAGCGGGAGGACCCCAAGAGACCCAGTACTTC
>TRBJ2-1|NA|TRBV13|NA
CASSLSLDYKNNEQFF
TGTGCCAGCAGCTTATCATTGGACTACAAAAACAATGAGCAGTTCTTC
>TRBJ2-3|NA|TRBV28|TRBD2
CASSRLAGDPLADTQYF
TGTGCCAGCTCCCGACTAGCGGGGGATCCATTGGCAGATACGCAGTATTTT
>TRBJ2-1|once|TRBV25-1|TRBD2
CASSELAGGPRNEQFF
TGTGCCAGCAGTGAATTAGCGGGGGGGCCAAGGAATGAGCAGTTCTTC
>TRBJ2-1|NA|TRBV4-1|NA
CASSQTQVEPYNEQFF
TGCGCCAGCAGCCAAACACAGGTTGAGCCTTACAATGAGCAGTTCTTC
>TRBJ2-3|NA|TRBV19|NA
CASGLIGDTQYF
TGTGCCAGTGGCCTAATCGGGGATACGCAGTATTTT
>TRBJ1-1|NA|TRBV4-1|TRBD1
CASSQLPGQGIGTEAFF
TGCGCCAGCAGCCAACTACCGGGACAGGGGATAGGCACTGAAGCTTTCTTT
>TRBJ1-1|NA|TRBV19|NA
CASSTNRIEAFF
TGTGCCAGTAGTACAAACAGAATTGAAGCTTTCTTT
>TRBJ2-7|NA|TRBV28|TRBD2
CASSAGGGYEQYF
TGTGCCAGCAGCGCGGGAGGAGGTTACGAGCAGTACTTC
>TRBJ1-4|NA|TRBV13|TRBD1
CASRPRGGLEKLFF
TGTGCCAGCAGACCAAGAGGGGGCTTAGAAAAACTGTTTTTT
>TRBJ2-1|few|TRBV25-1|NA
CASSEGQSSYNEQFF
TGTGCCAGCAGTGAAGGACAGAGCTCCTACAATGAGCAGTTCTTC
>TRBJ2-5|NA|TRBV6-1|TRBD1
CASSWGQGETQYF
TGTGCCAGCAGTTGGGGACAGGGAGAGACCCAGTACTTC
>TRBJ2-1|NA|TRBV2|NA
CASSDFSLFF
TGTGCCAGCAGTGACTTTAGTCTATTCTTC
>TRBJ1-5|NA|TRBV27|TRBD1
CASSHGTGHRPQHF
TGTGCCAGCAGTCACGGGACAGGCCACCGGCCCCAGCATTTT
>TRBJ2-4|few|TRBV12-5|NA
CASGLGGGIQYF
TGTGCTAGTGGTTTGGGAGGTGGCATTCAGTACTTC
>TRBJ1-1|NA|TRBV28|NA
CASSIQGWEFYTEAFF
TGTGCCAGCAGTATACAGGGTTGGGAGTTCTACACTGAAGCTTTCTTT